These 21 T cell receptor beta chains came from one sample sequenced in a study of T cell responses to AZD1222 COVID-19 vaccine. The table came from immunoSEQ multiplex PCR; TCRdb's copy has only in-frame clones and leaves some out. The sample contains roughly 150,000 clones, 90% of which appear only once. The source was peripheral blood, collected 28 days after the second AZD1222 dose. The receptors stem from an adult who received the AZD1222 COVID-19 vaccine.

The chain uses TRBV6-2 or TRBV6-3 and TRBJ2-7, with D perhaps matching TRBD1 (6 bases). V lost 4 bases to trimming and J lost 2 bases, with 12 bases between them. The CDR3 is 14 residues long. Germline V CDR1 and CDR2: MNHEY, SVGEGT. The CDR3 sequence is CASSSPRTAYEQYF. DNA of the CDR3: TGTGCCAGCAGTTCACCTAGGACAGCCTACGAGCAGTACTTC.

The chain has TRBV5-1 and TRBJ2-5, with TRBD2 matching 9 bases. Unmatched junction bases numbered 18, after V lost 6 bases and J lost 9 bases. The V gene's germline CDR1 is SGHRS and CDR2 YFSETQ. The CDR3 extends over 16 amino acids. The CDR3 DNA sequence: TGCGCCAGCACGTCCGGTAGTAGCGGGGGTAGCGGGGCCCAGTACTTC. It yields the protein CASTSGSSGGSGAQYF.

The V and J genes are TRBV4-1 and TRBJ2-5; 11 bases map to TRBD2. The trim removed 1 base at V and 6 bases at J, leaving 16 bases unmatched. The CDR3 contains 19 residues. The germline gives CDR1 MGHRA, CDR2 YSYEKL. CDR3 bases: TGCGCCAGCAGCCAAGTGAGGCTAGCGGGGGGCCGGGTCAAAAAGACCCAGTACTTC. Translation gives CASSQVRLAGGRVKKTQYF.

The J gene is TRBJ2-7, the V gene TRBV28; no definite D call. The CDR3 extends over 12 amino acids. V lost 4 bases, J lost 2 bases, and 6 bases lay in between. The germline V gene has CDR1 MDHEN and CDR2 SYDVKM. CDR3 sequence: CASSYWTYEQYF. The CDR3 DNA sequence: TGTGCCAGCAGTTACTGGACCTACGAGCAGTACTTC.

V gene TRBV27 combines with J gene TRBJ2-1, with TRBD2 as a possible D gene (6 bases). The V and J ends lost 1 base and 8 bases respectively, with 18 bases between them. The CDR3 totals 16 residues. From germline, CDR1 is MNHEY and CDR2 SMNVEV (reference sequence). The CDR3 sequence is CASSLWGTRHGDEQFF. The CDR3, as DNA: TGTGCCAGCAGTTTATGGGGGACTCGCCATGGGGATGAGCAGTTCTTC.

This clone was seen just once. The chain has TRBV7-2 and TRBJ1-2, with 9 bases fitting TRBD1. With 0 bases clipped from V and 2 bases from J, the junction kept 4 bases outside the gene matches. Germline CDR1 and CDR2: SGHTA and FQGNSA. The CDR3 totals 16 residues. CDR3: CASSLAGDRVNYGYTF. In nucleotides, the CDR3 is TGTGCCAGCAGCTTAGCGGGGGACAGGGTAAACTATGGCTACACCTTC.

V and J are TRBV27 and TRBJ2-2; D gene unclear. CDR3 length equals 12 residues. Germline values: CDR1 MNHEY, CDR2 SMNVEV (reference sequence). Trimming removed 5 bases at V and 6 bases at J, with 7 bases between. CDR3 sequence reads: CASSPASGELFF. CDR3 DNA sequence: TGTGCCAGCAGTCCTGCTTCCGGGGAGCTGTTTTTT.

The chain combines TRBV9 with TRBJ1-2; D ambiguous. V lost 4 bases to trimming and J lost 3 bases, with 16 bases between them. CDR3 size: 15 residues. Germline V gene lookup returns CDR1 SGDLS and CDR2 YYNGEE. The CDR3 loop reads CASSPRLLGDYGYTF. In DNA form, the CDR3 reads TGTGCCAGCAGCCCACGGTTATTGGGCGACTATGGCTACACCTTC.

J is TRBJ2-1 and V is TRBV5-4, with 12 nucleotides matching TRBD2. The germline V gene encodes CDR1 SGHNT and CDR2 YYREEE (reference sequence). The CDR3 runs to 17 residues. V lost 3 bases, J lost 0 bases, and 4 bases stayed unmatched. CDR3 DNA: TGTGCCAGCAGCTCTATGACTAGCGGGAGCTCCTACAATGAGCAGTTCTTC. Its translation: CASSSMTSGSSYNEQFF. The full variable domain, completed using reference TRBV5-4 and TRBJ2-1, is ETGVTQSPTHLIKTRGQQVTLRCSSQSGHNTVSWYQQALGQGPQFIFQYYREEENGRGNFPPRFSGLQFPNYSSELNVNALELDDSALYLCASSSMTSGSSYNEQFFGPGTRLTVL.

As concerns this clone: At one end, the junction sequence differs from germline, possibly due to a read error. The chain joins TRBV7-7 to TRBJ1-4; D is undetermined. This CDR3 is 14 amino acids long. Germline V gives CDR1 SSHAT, CDR2 FNYEAQ (reference sequence). CDR3 sequence: CASSRSSNGEKLFF. CDR3 DNA sequence: TGTGCTAGCAGCAGGTCTTCAAATGGTGAAAAACTGTTTTTT.

The chain links TRBV19 to TRBJ1-1; D remains unclear. Germline values: CDR1 LNHDA, CDR2 SQIVND (reference sequence). Trimming removed 2 bases at V and 1 base at J, with 8 bases between. The CDR3 totals 14 residues. CDR3 DNA: TGTGCCAGTAGTATACGGAAGGAGAACACTGAAGCTTTCTTT. As protein: CASSIRKENTEAFF.

V and J are TRBV4-1 and TRBJ1-1; 7 bases align to TRBD1. V trimming: 1 base; J trimming: 0 bases; junction bases outside the gene matches: 8. The CDR3 loop spans 17 amino acids. CDR1 is MGHRA and CDR2 is YSYEKL in the germline V gene. The CDR3 region is CASSQVTRQGLNTEAFF. Here the CDR3 DNA reads TGCGCCAGCAGCCAAGTAACTAGACAGGGCTTGAACACTGAAGCTTTCTTT.

In this sample, this clone turned up once. The chain has TRBV6-5 and TRBJ1-2, with a possible D match to TRBD1 (6 bases). Trimming shortened V by 4 bases and J by 0 bases, and 12 bases separated the two germline ends. Germline V gene sequence: CDR1 MNHEY, CDR2 SVGAGI. The CDR3 length is 15 residues. CDR3 region: CASSLGTRANYGYTF. DNA for the CDR3: TGTGCCAGCAGTTTGGGGACACGGGCTAACTATGGCTACACCTTC.

The V gene is TRBV5-1, the J gene TRBJ2-5, with unresolved D. Germline V gene data show CDR1 as SGHRS and CDR2 as YFSETQ. With 0 bases removed from V and 4 bases from J, the gap between germline ends came to 10 bases. The CDR3 is made up of 14 amino acids. CDR3 in amino acids: CASSLGKASETQYF. CDR3 coding DNA: TGCGCCAGCAGCTTGGGGAAGGCCTCAGAGACCCAGTACTTC.

The chain uses TRBV28 and TRBJ2-1; 10 positions agree with TRBD2. The germline V gene has CDR1 MDHEN and CDR2 SYDVKM. The V gene end was trimmed by 6 bases and the J gene end by 7 bases; junction bases not matched to a gene: 18. This CDR3 has 18 amino acids. The CDR3 here is CASRGSSGRSWVGNEQFF. The DNA for the CDR3 is TGTGCCAGCAGGGGATCTAGCGGGAGAAGTTGGGTCGGGAATGAGCAGTTCTTC.

The chain carries TRBV5-1 and TRBJ1-6, with unresolved D. The V gene's germline CDR1 is SGHRS and CDR2 YFSETQ. The CDR3 runs 15 residues. The ends were cut back, 1 base at V and 8 bases at J, with 13 bases in the middle. The CDR3 coding sequence is TGCGCCAGCAGCTTGATGTCCCCGCTAGATTCACCCCTCCACTTT. The encoded protein is CASSLMSPLDSPLHF. Full variable domain (missing parts from reference TRBV5-1 and TRBJ1-6): KAGVTQTPRYLIKTRGQQVTLSCSPISGHRSVSWYQQTPGQGLQFLFEYFSETQRNKGNFPGRFSGRQFSNSRSEMNVSTLELGDSALYLCASSLMSPLDSPLHFGNGTRLTVT.

The genes are TRBV28 and TRBJ2-7; 9 bases map to TRBD1. The CDR3 consists of 14 residues. CDR1 and CDR2 from the germline V gene are MDHEN and SYDVKM. J lost 0 bases, V lost 6 bases, and 3 bases had no gene match. CDR3 nucleotides: TGTGCCAGCAGGGGGGACAGGGTCTCCTACGAGCAGTACTTC. It is translated as CASRGDRVSYEQYF. The full variable domain, completed using reference TRBV28 and TRBJ2-7, is DVKVTQSSRYLVKRTGEKVFLECVQDMDHENMFWYRQDPGLGLRLIYFSYDVKMKEKGDIPEGYSVSREKKERFSLILESASTNQTSMYLCASRGDRVSYEQYFGPGTRLTVT.

The chain couples TRBV3-1 (or the pseudogene TRBV3-2) to TRBJ2-7; 12 bases line up with TRBD1. The CDR3 is 16 residues long. Germline loops: CDR1 LGHDT, CDR2 YNNKEL (reference sequence). V was clipped by 3 bases and J by 6 bases; unmatched bases: 9. This CDR3 reads CASSQSRGQGASEQYF. The CDR3 DNA reads as TGTGCCAGCAGCCAGTCCCGGGGACAGGGGGCTAGCGAGCAGTACTTC.

The chain carries TRBV5-6 and TRBJ2-3; 7 bases align to TRBD2. This CDR3 contains 17 residues. Germline CDR1 is SGHDT and CDR2 is YYEEEE. Germline trimming cut 1 base from V and 2 bases from J; bases unmatched to any gene: 10. The CDR3 DNA sequence: TGTGCCAGCAGCTTGTGGAATCTAGCGGTGTACACAGATACGCAGTATTTT. Translating it yields CASSLWNLAVYTDTQYF.

About this clone: Other nucleotide sequences from this sample produce the same CDR3. The chain couples TRBV29-1 to TRBJ2-6; 9 nucleotides match TRBD1. The CDR3 runs to 21 residues. The germline V gene has CDR1 SQVTM and CDR2 ANQGSEA. V was clipped by 0 bases and J by 1 base; unmatched bases: 16. The CDR3 is CSVEERGQGRGPPSGANVLTF. The CDR3 DNA sequence: TGCAGCGTTGAAGAACGTGGACAGGGGAGGGGGCCCCCTTCTGGGGCCAACGTCCTGACTTTC.

This clone appeared a single time. The chain carries TRBV6-9 and TRBJ1-1; D is unclear. Germline V lookup: CDR1 MNHGY, CDR2 SVAAGI. The CDR3 covers 14 residues. V was trimmed by 10 bases and J by 10 bases, leaving 25 bases between them. The CDR3 protein is CATNPPGVGVGAFF. As DNA, the CDR3 is TGTGCCACCAACCCCCCCGGAGTGGGAGTAGGAGCTTTCTTT.